This passage covers 20 T cell receptor beta chains from one sample sequenced in a study of T cell clonality in common variable immunodeficiency. Some clones are missing from TCRdb's copy, which holds only in-frame ones; the method was immunoSEQ multiplex PCR. The sample contains roughly 12,000 clones, none of them singletons. Study-level results: In common variable immunodeficiency, TCR beta chains reportedly carried fewer deletions and N-nucleotide insertions.

These receptors' antigens are unknown. The sample consisted of peripheral blood mononuclear cells. These receptors were obtained from a human donor with common variable immunodeficiency.

A few counts support this clone. Read coverage stops 3 residues before the CDR3 terminus; the germline J gene supplies the remainder. J is TRBJ2-5 and V is TRBV30; 8 nucleotides align to TRBD2. With V trimmed by 0 bases and J by 4 bases, 7 bases remained unmatched. Germline CDR1 reads GTSNPN; CDR2 reads SVGIG (reference sequence). CDR3 length equals 15 residues. CDR3 DNA, as far as it was read: TGTGCCTGGAGTGTGGTAACTAGCGGCACAGAGACC. Its translation is CAWSVVTSGTET. The complete CDR3 reads CAWSVVTSGTETQYF.

This clone was seen a few times. With the read ending 3 residues before the CDR3 end, the germline J gene is used to fill in that end. The gene calls are TRBV7-6 and TRBJ2-7; D remains unclear. Germline CDR1 SGHVS, CDR2 FNYEAQ. The CDR3 is 12 amino acids. Trimming cost V 1 base and J 6 bases, with 7 bases left between them. CDR3 bases read: TGTGCCAGCAGCTTAGTAGGGTCCGAG. It translates to CASSLVGSE. In full, the CDR3 is CASSLVGSEQYF. Variable domain in full (rest from reference TRBV7-6 and TRBJ2-7): GAGVSQSPRYKVTKRGQDVALRCDPISGHVSLYWYRQALGQGPEFLTYFNYEAQQDKSGLPNDRFSAERPEGSISTLTIQRTEQRDSAMYRCASSLVGSEQYFGPGTRLTVT.

As to this clone: The read terminates 3 residues before the CDR3 end, so the remaining end is supplied by the germline J gene. This chain connects TRBV18 to TRBJ1-2; 8 positions match TRBD1. This CDR3 spans 16 amino acids. V lost 3 bases to trimming and J lost 4 bases; unmatched junction nucleotides: 10. Germline-derived CDR1 and CDR2 are KGHSH and LQKENI. CDR3 sequence: CASSPTPGQAFYGYTF. CDR3 DNA (partial): TGTGCCAGCTCACCGACTCCGGGACAGGCCTTCTATGGC.

As for this clone: With the read ending 3 residues before the CDR3 end, the germline J gene is used to fill in that end. The genes are TRBV18 and TRBJ1-2; D is undetermined. The CDR3 is 14 residues long. The V and J ends lost 2 bases and 1 base respectively, with 8 bases between them. Germline assignment: CDR1 KGHSH and CDR2 LQKENI. The covered CDR3 bases are TGTGCCAGCTCACCAGCCAGAAGTAACTATGGC. Its protein is CASSPARSNYG. The CDR3 as a whole reads CASSPARSNYGYTF.

This clone was recorded many times. The CDR3 end is not reached by the read, which stops 3 residues before it; the germline J gene fills it in. The chain uses TRBV2 and TRBJ2-1; 10 bases map to TRBD1. CDR1 and CDR2 (germline): SNHLY, FYNNEI. This CDR3 has 15 amino acids. The junction had 9 bases not matched to a gene; V was cut back by 9 bases and J by 4 bases. CDR3 DNA (partial): TGTGCCAGTGGGGCCCGGGACAGGGGATACAATGAG. Its translation is CASGARDRGYNE. In full, the CDR3 is CASGARDRGYNEQFF.

With respect to this clone: The CDR3 end lies 3 residues beyond the end of the read and is filled in from the germline J gene. V is TRBV2 and J is TRBJ2-5; TRBD2 agrees at 13 bases. V gave up 0 bases and J gave up 5 bases; unmatched junction bases: 6. Germline lookup yields CDR1 SNHLY and CDR2 FYNNEI. The CDR3 spans 17 residues. The sequenced CDR3 bases are TGTGCCAGCAGTGAAGCGACTAGCGGGGGGCGGAGGGAGACC. This codes for CASSEATSGGRRET. The full CDR3 reads CASSEATSGGRRETQYF.

This clone was picked up a small number of times. The sequenced fragment ends 3 residues before the CDR3 boundary, so the rest is inferred from the germline J gene. The gene calls are TRBV5-1 and TRBJ2-3, with D perhaps TRBD1 (6 bases). V shed 0 bases and J shed 7 bases, with 15 bases lying between them. From germline, CDR1 is SGHRS and CDR2 YFSETQ. The CDR3 has 15 amino acids. Incomplete CDR3 DNA: TGCGCCAGCAGCTTGGAGGAAGCCGACAGGCATACG. Residues: CASSLEEADRHT. The CDR3 reads in full as CASSLEEADRHTQYF.

Note on this clone: The read falls 3 residues short of the CDR3 end, and the missing part is taken from the germline J gene. This chain joins TRBV5-1 and TRBJ1-5; TRBD1 might be the D (5 bases). Trimming left V 2 bases short and J 5 bases short, with 11 bases between. Germline V gives CDR1 SGHRS, CDR2 YFSETQ. The CDR3 is 14 residues long. The CDR3 DNA, read in part, is TGCGCCAGCAGCTTCGGGGGAGGCGATCAGCCC. It specifies CASSFGGGDQP. The full CDR3 reads CASSFGGGDQPQHF. Combining the CDR3 with reference TRBV5-1 and TRBJ1-5 gives the whole variable domain KAGVTQTPRYLIKTRGQQVTLSCSPISGHRSVSWYQQTPGQGLQFLFEYFSETQRNKGNFPGRFSGRQFSNSRSEMNVSTLELGDSALYLCASSFGGGDQPQHFGDGTRLSIL.

This clone was seen a handful of times. The read stops 3 residues short of the end of the CDR3; the missing end is completed from the germline J gene. J is TRBJ1-5 and V is TRBV30, with 7 bases identical to TRBD1. This CDR3 comprises 15 residues. The germline V gene encodes CDR1 GTSNPN and CDR2 SVGIG (reference sequence). V lost 0 bases to trimming and J lost 4 bases; unmatched junction nucleotides: 6. The CDR3 reads CAWSVRSGGNQPQHF. Incomplete CDR3 DNA: TGTGCCTGGAGTGTACGGTCAGGGGGGAATCAGCCC.

This clone was counted between two and nine times. The CDR3 end is not reached by the read, which stops 3 residues before it; the germline J gene fills it in. This chain joins TRBV19 and TRBJ2-1; no reliable D call. V dropped 7 bases and J dropped 0 bases, with 13 bases sitting between them. The CDR3 extends over 15 amino acids. In germline, CDR1 is LNHDA, CDR2 SQIVND (reference sequence). CDR3 residues: CASTQRLSSYNEQFF. CDR3 DNA, as far as it was read: TGTGCCAGTACCCAAAGACTCAGCTCCTACAATGAG.

In this sample, this clone turned up a few times. Read coverage stops 3 residues before the CDR3 terminus; the germline J gene supplies the remainder. The chain carries TRBV19 and TRBJ2-3; D gene uncertain. Germline-derived CDR1 and CDR2 are LNHDA and SQIVND (reference sequence). V was trimmed by 7 bases and J by 5 bases, leaving 13 bases between them. This CDR3 is built from 13 residues. Incomplete CDR3 DNA: TGTGCCAGTACCCCCATGAGAGGAGATACG. Protein product: CASTPMRGDT. The full CDR3 protein is CASTPMRGDTQYF.

A word on this clone: The CDR3 end lies 3 residues beyond the end of the read and is filled in from the germline J gene. V usage is TRBV6-1 and J usage is TRBJ2-7; D is possibly TRBD1 (5 bases). Germline CDR1 is MNHNS and CDR2 is SASEGT. Between the trimmed V and J ends, which lost 2 bases and 5 bases, there was a span of 13 bases. This CDR3 is 14 amino acids long. The CDR3 DNA, read in part, is TGTGCCAGCAGTGAATGGGGCAGGTTTGACGAG. This translates into CASSEWGRFDE. The complete CDR3 reads CASSEWGRFDEQYF.

This clone was recorded a few times. The read ends 3 residues shy of where the CDR3 ends; the end is completed using the germline J gene. The J gene is TRBJ2-2, the V gene TRBV2; D might be TRBD1 (6 bases). This CDR3 spans 15 amino acids. CDR1 and CDR2 (germline): SNHLY, FYNNEI. V was shortened by 6 bases and J by 0 bases, with 11 bases between the two germline ends. The DNA read from the CDR3 is TGTGCCAGCAGGACCGGGACAACGAACACCGGGGAG. The encoded protein is CASRTGTTNTGE. The whole CDR3 protein reads CASRTGTTNTGELFF.

This clone has a handful of counts. The observed sequence ends 3 residues before the CDR3 terminus, with the missing tail filled in from the germline J gene. The chain has TRBV30 and TRBJ1-2; tentative D call: TRBD1 (5 bases). Germline V CDR1 and CDR2: GTSNPN, SVGIG (reference sequence). This CDR3 has 12 amino acids. The ends were cut back, 4 bases at V and 3 bases at J, with 9 bases in the middle. CDR3 DNA, as far as it was read: TGTGCCTGGAAACAGGTGGACTATGGC. Protein: CAWKQVDYG. The whole CDR3 is CAWKQVDYGYTF. Combining the CDR3 with reference TRBV30 and TRBJ1-2 gives the whole variable domain SQTIHQWPATLVQPVGSPLSLECTVEGTSNPNLYWYRQAAGRGLQLLFYSVGIGQISSEVPQNLSASRPQDRQFILSSKKLLLSDSGFYLCAWKQVDYGYTFGSGTRLTVV.

Comment on this clone: The read terminates 3 residues ahead of where the CDR3 ends, so the germline J gene completes it. This chain uses TRBV6-2 or TRBV6-3 with TRBJ2-1; perhaps TRBD1 as D (5 bases). The CDR3 is 14 amino acids. The germline V gene has CDR1 MNHEY and CDR2 SVGEGT. The V end lost 2 bases, the J end lost 8 bases, and 13 bases lay between the germline ends. Here the CDR3 reads CASSYGGRGHEQFF. The part of the CDR3 DNA that was read is TGTGCCAGCAGTTACGGTGGAAGGGGTCATGAG.

This clone has a handful of counts. The observed sequence ends 3 residues before the CDR3 terminus, with the missing tail filled in from the germline J gene. The rearrangement uses TRBV19 and TRBJ2-3; D may be TRBD1 or TRBD2 (6 bases each). The germline V and J ends were trimmed by 4 bases and 6 bases, with 23 bases remaining between them. CDR3 size: 17 residues. The germline gives CDR1 LNHDA, CDR2 SQIVND (reference sequence). The covered CDR3 bases are TGTGCCAGTAGTACCCTAACCTCGGACAGAGGAGGGGATACG. Protein product: CASSTLTSDRGGDT. The full-length CDR3 reads as CASSTLTSDRGGDTQYF.

This clone was observed a handful of times. The read gets to within 3 residues of the CDR3 end, and the germline J gene fills in the rest. The V and J genes are TRBV10-2 and TRBJ1-1; maybe TRBD1 (5 bases). The V and J ends lost 6 bases and 1 base respectively, with 9 bases between them. The CDR3 length is 13 residues. CDR1 WSHSY and CDR2 SAAADI come from the germline V gene. This chain's CDR3 is CASSRQKNTEAFF. The sequenced part of the CDR3 DNA is TGCGCCAGCAGCCGACAGAAGAACACTGAA.

This clone is medium-sized (0.01 to 0.1%) within its sample. The read ends 3 residues early relative to the CDR3; the germline J gene fills the gap. The chain has TRBV7-3 and TRBJ1-5; possibly TRBD1 for D (5 bases). Germline CDR1 and CDR2: SGHTA and FQGTGA. V lost 1 base and J 1 base, leaving 23 bases between the germline ends. The CDR3 consists of 20 residues. The DNA read from the CDR3 is TGTGCCAGCAGCTTAAAGGGGTGGGCATCCGGGGGGTCCAGCAATCAGCCC. Translating it yields CASSLKGWASGGSSNQP. The CDR3 in its entirety is CASSLKGWASGGSSNQPQHF.

For this clone: The sequenced fragment ends 3 residues before the CDR3 boundary, so the rest is inferred from the germline J gene. V gene TRBV7-9 combines with J gene TRBJ1-2; D call uncertain. The CDR3 consists of 13 residues. Germline V gives CDR1 SEHNR, CDR2 FQNEAQ (reference sequence). The germline V and J ends were trimmed by 3 bases and 4 bases, with 9 bases remaining between them. The CDR3 DNA, read in part, is TGTGCCAGCAGCTTTCCCCGGGGCTATGGC. Protein product: CASSFPRGYG. The whole CDR3 protein reads CASSFPRGYGYTF. Based on the CDR3 plus reference TRBV7-9 and TRBJ1-2, the full variable domain is DTGVSQNPRHKITKRGQNVTFRCDPISEHNRLYWYRQTLGQGPEFLTYFQNEAQLEKSRLLSDRFSAERPKGSFSTLEIQRTEQGDSAMYLCASSFPRGYGYTFGSGTRLTVV.

On this clone itself: Read data end 3 residues before the CDR3 end; the end is taken from the germline J gene. The gene calls are TRBV6-2 or TRBV6-3 and TRBJ1-6, with 8 positions matching TRBD1. Germline loops: CDR1 MNHEY, CDR2 SVGEGT. The ends lost 6 bases at V and 9 bases at J; junction bases unmatched: 4. CDR3 length: 13 amino acids. This chain's CDR3 is CASSGQGSSPLHF. The covered CDR3 bases are TGTGCCAGCAGCGGACAGGGCAGTTCACCC.